The 21 T cell receptor beta chains in this list originate from one sample, sequenced in a study of graft-versus-host responses after intestinal transplantation. These receptors have no identified antigens. This table comes from immunoSEQ multiplex PCR, and its TCRdb copy is limited to in-frame clones, with some not included. The data hold roughly 110,000 clones, with more than 90% observed a single time. The starting material was unstimulated CD4+ T cells sorted from spleen or lymph node cells, obtained before transplant. All receptors derive from a human donor who was the organ donor for an intestinal transplant.

V and J are TRBV25-1 and TRBJ2-2; no firm D call. The CDR3 covers 14 residues. Germline values: CDR1 MGHDK, CDR2 SYGVNS. The V end was cut by 4 bases, the J end by 4 bases, with 10 bases between. The CDR3 DNA reads TGTGCCAGCAGTGTCCCGGGTTCCACCGGGGAGCTGTTTTTT. Translating it yields CASSVPGSTGELFF.

This chain joins TRBV5-6 and TRBJ1-2; D not resolved. Germline V CDR1 and CDR2: SGHDT, YYEEEE. The CDR3 has 13 residues. Trimming removed 4 bases at V and 6 bases at J, with 13 bases between. For the CDR3, the DNA is TGTGCCAGCAGCCGTGGACGGGAGGATGGCTACACCTTC. It translates to CASSRGREDGYTF.

The gene calls are TRBV5-1 and TRBJ2-7; 7 bases fit TRBD2. This CDR3 is built from 15 residues. Losses at the gene ends were 4 bases for V and 2 bases for J; bases not matched to a gene: 9. Germline CDR1 and CDR2: SGHRS and YFSETQ. CDR3 sequence reads: CASSMTTSATYEQYF. The DNA of the CDR3 is TGCGCCAGCAGCATGACCACTAGCGCCACCTACGAGCAGTACTTC. Drawing the rest from reference TRBV5-1 and TRBJ2-7, the complete variable domain is KAGVTQTPRYLIKTRGQQVTLSCSPISGHRSVSWYQQTPGQGLQFLFEYFSETQRNKGNFPGRFSGRQFSNSRSEMNVSTLELGDSALYLCASSMTTSATYEQYFGPGTRLTVT.

The chain joins TRBV9 to TRBJ2-3, with TRBD1 matching 7 bases. CDR1 is SGDLS, CDR2 YYNGEE, per germline. Losses at the gene ends were 0 bases for V and 1 base for J; bases not matched to a gene: 2. This CDR3 is 15 amino acids long. DNA for the CDR3: TGTGCCAGCAGCGTAGGAGGGGGCGGCACAGATACGCAGTATTTT. Protein: CASSVGGGGTDTQYF. Full variable domain (missing parts from reference TRBV9 and TRBJ2-3): DSGVTQTPKHLITATGQRVTLRCSPRSGDLSVYWYQQSLDQGLQFLIQYYNGEERAKGNILERFSAQQFPDLHSELNLSSLELGDSALYFCASSVGGGGTDTQYFGPGTRLTVL.

About this clone itself: This sample also contains other DNA sequences that code for the same CDR3. The chain carries TRBV5-1 and TRBJ2-7, with D possibly being TRBD1 (6 bases). This CDR3 spans 13 amino acids. V shed 0 bases and J shed 4 bases, with 8 bases lying between them. Germline V gene data show CDR1 as SGHRS and CDR2 as YFSETQ. The CDR3 bases are TGCGCCAGCAGCTTGGCTCAGGGGTACGAGCAGTACTTC. This sequence encodes CASSLAQGYEQYF.

The chain carries TRBV5-4 and TRBJ1-1; D perhaps matches TRBD1 (6 bases). The CDR3 has 16 amino acids. Trimming pared 0 bases from V and 1 base from J, leaving 13 bases between. Per the germline V gene, CDR1 is SGHNT and CDR2 is YYREEE (reference sequence). The CDR3 coding sequence is TGTGCCAGCAGCTTGGTGGGGGGCGCAAGGAACACTGAAGCTTTCTTT. Its translation is CASSLVGGARNTEAFF. The whole variable domain, remainder taken from reference TRBV5-4 and TRBJ1-1, is ETGVTQSPTHLIKTRGQQVTLRCSSQSGHNTVSWYQQALGQGPQFIFQYYREEENGRGNFPPRFSGLQFPNYSSELNVNALELDDSALYLCASSLVGGARNTEAFFGQGTRLTVV.

The rearrangement joins TRBV23-1 to TRBJ2-7; 7 nucleotides agree with TRBD1. TRBV23-1 is reported as an ORF; its role is uncertain. This CDR3 has 16 residues. V lost 8 bases and J lost 4; bases outside the gene matches: 17. The CDR3 sequence is CASGNTGVSPPYEQYF. Written as DNA, the CDR3 is TGCGCCAGCGGGAATACAGGGGTCTCCCCTCCTTACGAGCAGTACTTC.

J is TRBJ2-7 and V is TRBV7-2, with 14 bases identical to TRBD2. CDR1 is SGHTA, CDR2 FQGNSA, per germline. V shed 3 bases, J shed 6 bases, and the junction held 7 bases outside the gene matches. The CDR3 extends over 16 amino acids. As DNA, the CDR3 is TGTGCCAGCAGCTTCACCCCCGGGACTAGCGGGAGCGAGCAGTACTTC. This codes for CASSFTPGTSGSEQYF.

The rearrangement links TRBV2 to TRBJ2-2; weak D call: TRBD1 (6 bases). The V end lost 10 bases, the J end lost 2 bases, and 14 bases lay between the germline ends. CDR1 and CDR2 from the germline V gene are SNHLY and FYNNEI. The CDR3 totals 14 residues. Written as DNA, the CDR3 is TGTGCCACCAAGGACAGCACTAACACCGGGGAGCTGTTTTTT. Its protein product is CATKDSTNTGELFF.

The V call is TRBV28, the J call TRBJ1-1; 7 bases line up with TRBD1. The CDR3 runs 14 residues. The ends lost 7 bases at V and 1 base at J; junction bases unmatched: 6. CDR1 and CDR2 (germline): MDHEN, SYDVKM. The CDR3 spells CASTADRENTEAFF. Written as DNA, the CDR3 is TGTGCCAGCACAGCCGACAGGGAGAACACTGAAGCTTTCTTT. Together with reference TRBV28 and TRBJ1-1, the CDR3 gives the full variable domain: DVKVTQSSRYLVKRTGEKVFLECVQDMDHENMFWYRQDPGLGLRLIYFSYDVKMKEKGDIPEGYSVSREKKERFSLILESASTNQTSMYLCASTADRENTEAFFGQGTRLTVV.

The chain joins TRBV15 to TRBJ2-5; TRBD2 matches 8 bases. This CDR3 is 20 amino acids long. The ends lost 0 bases at V and 0 bases at J; junction bases unmatched: 15. Germline V lookup: CDR1 LNHNV, CDR2 YYDKDF (reference sequence). The CDR3 sequence: CATSRDLGGPGGHYQETQYF. CDR3 in DNA: TGTGCCACCAGCAGAGACCTGGGGGGACCGGGAGGGCATTACCAAGAGACCCAGTACTTC.

The chain is built from TRBV7-9 and TRBJ2-5; 13 bases are shared with TRBD2. The CDR3 sequence is 16 residues long. V gave up 5 bases and J gave up 5 bases; unmatched junction bases: 8. CDR1 and CDR2 (germline): SEHNR, FQNEAQ (reference sequence). CDR3 DNA sequence: TGTGCCAGCAGCACGGGACTAGCGGGATGGGGGGAGACCCAGTACTTC. Its protein is CASSTGLAGWGETQYF.

V and J are TRBV2 and TRBJ2-1; 11 positions agree with TRBD2. Per the germline V gene, CDR1 is SNHLY and CDR2 is FYNNEI. J gave up 6 bases and V 6 bases, and 7 bases lay outside the gene matches. The CDR3 consists of 15 residues. Written as DNA, the CDR3 is TGTGCCAGCAGCCAACTAGCGGGAGTGGGCAATGAGCAGTTCTTC. This gives the protein CASSQLAGVGNEQFF.

The sample holds one count of this clone. The V gene is TRBV28, the J gene TRBJ2-3; the match to TRBD2 covers 12 bases. Per germline, CDR1 MDHEN and CDR2 SYDVKM. Trimming at V came to 5 bases and at J to 11 bases, leaving 11 bases not matched to a gene. The length of the CDR3 is 15 residues. CDR3 protein: CASSPSGLAGWMQYF. The CDR3 region has the DNA TGTGCCAGCAGTCCCAGCGGACTAGCGGGATGGATGCAGTATTTT.

This chain uses TRBV19 with TRBJ1-1, with TRBD1 as a possible D gene (6 bases). The CDR3 has 21 amino acids. Per germline, CDR1 LNHDA and CDR2 SQIVND (reference sequence). The V end was cut by 9 bases, the J end by 0 bases, with 35 bases between. DNA for the CDR3: TGTGCCAGGAGGAAAGGACCCGGCGTCTGGGGGCCCCTCCACATGAACACTGAAGCTTTCTTT. It codes for CARRKGPGVWGPLHMNTEAFF. The variable domain in full, with the rest retrieved from reference TRBV19 and TRBJ1-1, is DGGITQSPKYLFRKEGQNVTLSCEQNLNHDAMYWYRQDPGQGLRLIYYSQIVNDFQKGDIAEGYSVSREKKESFPLTVTSAQKNPTAFYLCARRKGPGVWGPLHMNTEAFFGQGTRLTVV.

This clone appeared a single time. CDR3 coding DNA: TGTGCCAGCAGGAGGAATGAGAACATTCAGTACTTC. Its translation is CASRRNENIQYF. The V and J genes are TRBV6-1 and TRBJ2-4; no firm D call. Trimming shortened V by 6 bases and J by 7 bases, and 10 bases separated the two germline ends. Per the germline V gene, CDR1 is MNHNS and CDR2 is SASEGT. The CDR3 extends over 12 amino acids.

The genes are TRBV21-1 and TRBJ1-1. TRBV21-1 is reported as a pseudogene. The length of the CDR3 is 14 residues. The CDR3, as DNA: TGTGCCAGCAGCAAAGAGACCAGGAGTGGTGAAGCTTTCTTT. Protein: CASSKETRSGEAFF.

The V gene is TRBV11-2, the J gene TRBJ2-5; D is perhaps TRBD2 (6 bases). The V gene lost 5 bases and the J gene lost 3 bases, with 19 bases spanning the gap. This CDR3 spans 16 amino acids. The V gene's germline CDR1 is SGHAT and CDR2 FQNNGV. CDR3 amino acids: CASSTRLVDAEETQYF. CDR3 sequence (DNA): TGTGCCAGCAGCACTAGACTAGTTGACGCGGAAGAGACCCAGTACTTC.

The chain joins TRBV28 to TRBJ2-5; 10 nucleotides line up with TRBD2. Germline CDR1 MDHEN, CDR2 SYDVKM. The CDR3 runs 16 residues. V gave up 4 bases and J gave up 5 bases; unmatched junction bases: 10. CDR3 bases: TGTGCCAGCAGTTCAAGACTAGCGGGCTTACTGGAGACCCAGTACTTC. Residues: CASSSRLAGLLETQYF.

The chain has TRBV5-5 and TRBJ2-7, with unresolved D. The CDR3 has 18 residues. The germline V and J ends were trimmed by 0 bases and 0 bases, with 19 bases remaining between them. Germline CDR1 and CDR2: SGHKS and YYEKEE (reference sequence). CDR3 amino acids: CASSLDRPSTTYSYEQYF. The CDR3, as DNA: TGTGCCAGCAGCTTGGATAGGCCCTCGACAACTTACTCCTACGAGCAGTACTTC.

Details on this clone: Other DNA sequences in this specimen translate into the identical CDR3. The chain joins TRBV4-2 to TRBJ1-5; D call uncertain. The CDR3 totals 14 residues. Germline CDR1 LGHNA, CDR2 YNFKEQ. The V end lost 1 base, the J end lost 1 base, and 5 bases lay between the germline ends. The CDR3 spells CASSQGGSNQPQHF. Written as DNA, the CDR3 is TGTGCCAGCAGCCAAGGCGGCAGCAATCAGCCCCAGCATTTT.